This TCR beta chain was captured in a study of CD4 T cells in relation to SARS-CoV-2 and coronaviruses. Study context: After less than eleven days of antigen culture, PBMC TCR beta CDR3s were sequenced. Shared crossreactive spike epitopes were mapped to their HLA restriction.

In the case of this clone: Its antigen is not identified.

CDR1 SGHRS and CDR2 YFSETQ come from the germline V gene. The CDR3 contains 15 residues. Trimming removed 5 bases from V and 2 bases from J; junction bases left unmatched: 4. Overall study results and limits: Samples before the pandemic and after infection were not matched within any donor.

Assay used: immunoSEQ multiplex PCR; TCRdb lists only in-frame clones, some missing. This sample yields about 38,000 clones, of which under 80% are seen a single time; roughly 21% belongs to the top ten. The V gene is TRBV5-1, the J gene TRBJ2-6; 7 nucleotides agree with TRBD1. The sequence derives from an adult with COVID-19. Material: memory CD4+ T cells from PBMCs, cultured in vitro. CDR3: CASSPDRAGANVLTF. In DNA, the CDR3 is TGCGCCAGCAGTCCAGACAGGGCTGGGGCCAACGTCCTGACTTTC.